The sequence of this T cell receptor (beta chain) was determined in a study of cytomegalovirus exposure and HLA in healthy donors. Points from the study as a whole: Association with HLA alleles at 0.05 false discovery rate was found for 15,000 or so TCR beta sequences in a later analysis.

PCR amplification relied on 60 Vbeta primers (plus 13 Jbeta primers). Methods used by the authors: In a later analysis, the count reached some 88 million unique TCR beta chains, with approximately 11 million shared. Sequenced by immunoSEQ multiplex PCR; TCRdb stores in-frame clones only, minus some. V and J calls and clone size follow that table, whereas D and trimming were derived from the DNA. The sample shows hundreds of thousands of clones, approximately 90% of them seen only once. Donors consisted of healthy bone marrow donors. With respect to this clone: The antigen remains undetermined.

Germline V gene lookup returns CDR1 LNHDA and CDR2 SQIVND (reference sequence). Trimming cost V 5 bases and J 5 bases, with 12 bases left between them. CDR3 size: 13 residues. The TCR was taken from a woman between 18 and 29 years old in good health and CMV-seronegative. This chain links TRBV19 with TRBJ1-2; tentatively, D is TRBD1 (5 bases). Sequences were obtained from PBMCs. The CDR3 coding sequence is TGTGCCAGTAGTTCACGACAGCATTATGGCTACACCTTC. Protein sequence: CASSSRQHYGYTF.